What follows are 2 T cell receptor beta chains derived from one specimen sequenced in a study of blood T cells in healthy people across ages. With a J-beta primer mix and a sample-barcoded 5' primer, a second PCR ran 7 to 11 cycles. One entry per CDR3 protein results from TCRdb running MiXCR on the 5' RACE reads. The sample yields approximately 850,000 distinct CDR3 sequences, more than 40% seen once. The sequencing sample was made of blood. These receptor sequences come from a man between 60 and 75 years old in good health.

This chain connects TRBV9 to TRBJ1-3, with TRBD1 matching 9 bases. In germline, CDR1 is SGDLS, CDR2 YYNGEE. Trimming at V came to 3 bases and at J to 4 bases, leaving 5 bases not matched to a gene. The CDR3 sequence is 15 residues long. CDR3 sequence (DNA): TGTGCCAGCAGCGGACAGGGACAGGGAGGAAACACCATATATTTT. It specifies CASSGQGQGGNTIYF.

The CDR3, as DNA: TGTGCCAGCAGCTTTAACTATCTAGACTACGAGCAGTACTTC. Amino acids: CASSFNYLDYEQYF. The chain carries TRBV7-2 and TRBJ2-7, with D uncertain. Trimming left V 3 bases short and J 3 bases short, with 12 bases between. This CDR3 is 14 amino acids long. Germline V CDR1 and CDR2: SGHTA, FQGNSA.